These 26 T cell receptor beta chains came from one sample sequenced in a study of cytomegalovirus exposure and HLA in healthy donors. Clones were read by immunoSEQ multiplex PCR, and TCRdb kept only the in-frame ones, dropping some. The sample consists of 130,000 to 150,000 clones, around 90% of them appearing once. What was sequenced was PBMCs. The receptor source for this set is a woman aged 25 to 45 in good health and CMV-seropositive.

The V and J genes are TRBV9 and TRBJ2-7, with TRBD2 matching 8 bases. The V gene's germline CDR1 is SGDLS and CDR2 YYNGEE. CDR3 length equals 17 residues. Trimming at V came to 6 bases and at J to 2 bases, leaving 16 bases not matched to a gene. The CDR3 region is CASNPYRASGGPYEQYF. The DNA of the CDR3 is TGTGCCAGCAACCCTTATCGAGCGAGCGGGGGCCCCTACGAGCAGTACTTC.

The chain joins TRBV2 to TRBJ2-5; D remains ambiguous. Trimming cost V 4 bases and J 2 bases, with 5 bases left between them. The CDR3 length is 12 residues. Germline-derived CDR1 and CDR2 are SNHLY and FYNNEI. The CDR3 bases are TGTGCCAGCAGTGTTTATCAAGAGACCCAGTACTTC. Translation: CASSVYQETQYF.

This clone showed up just once. The genes are TRBV6-4 and TRBJ2-3, with 10 bases identical to TRBD2. CDR1 is MRHNA, CDR2 SNTAGT, per germline. This CDR3 spans 16 amino acids. V shed 3 bases, J shed 0 bases, and the junction held 3 bases outside the gene matches. CDR3 in DNA: TGTGCCAGCAGTGAGACAGCGGGGGGGAGCACAGATACGCAGTATTTT. This sequence encodes CASSETAGGSTDTQYF.

This clone has just a few counts. This chain links TRBV10-3 with TRBJ1-1, with D hard to call. Germline assignment: CDR1 ENHRY and CDR2 SYGVKD. V lost 4 bases and J 0 bases, leaving 3 bases between the germline ends. The length of the CDR3 is 12 residues. The CDR3 DNA reads TGTGCCATCAGTGGCGTGAACACTGAAGCTTTCTTT. It translates to CAISGVNTEAFF.

The chain has TRBV28 and TRBJ2-7, with 10 bases that match TRBD1. The CDR3 spans 14 residues. V dropped 8 bases and J dropped 6; count of bases not matched to a gene: 10. Looked up from germline, CDR1 is MDHEN and CDR2 is SYDVKM. CDR3 sequence: CASSRQGANGEQYF. DNA for the CDR3: TGTGCCAGCTCGCGACAGGGGGCGAACGGCGAGCAGTACTTC. The whole variable domain, remainder taken from reference TRBV28 and TRBJ2-7, is DVKVTQSSRYLVKRTGEKVFLECVQDMDHENMFWYRQDPGLGLRLIYFSYDVKMKEKGDIPEGYSVSREKKERFSLILESASTNQTSMYLCASSRQGANGEQYFGPGTRLTVT.

The chain couples TRBV5-1 to TRBJ1-6; D unresolved. The CDR3 runs 15 residues. V was trimmed by 0 bases and J by 3 bases, leaving 7 bases between them. Germline CDR1 reads SGHRS; CDR2 reads YFSETQ. The CDR3 DNA sequence: TGCGCCAGCAGCTTGGACACCCACTATAATTCACCCCTCCACTTT. Residues: CASSLDTHYNSPLHF. The full variable domain, with the rest looked up from reference TRBV5-1 and TRBJ1-6, is KAGVTQTPRYLIKTRGQQVTLSCSPISGHRSVSWYQQTPGQGLQFLFEYFSETQRNKGNFPGRFSGRQFSNSRSEMNVSTLELGDSALYLCASSLDTHYNSPLHFGNGTRLTVT.

The sample holds one count of this clone. This sequence joins TRBV7-6 and TRBJ2-3; 7 bases map to TRBD1. After removal of 1 base from V and 11 bases from J, the junction contained 6 bases not matched to a gene. The CDR3 has 13 amino acids. Germline loops: CDR1 SGHVS, CDR2 FNYEAQ. The CDR3 coding sequence is TGTGCCAGCAGCTTAGGGACAGGCGGTATGCAGTATTTT. Translating gives CASSLGTGGMQYF. Together with reference TRBV7-6 and TRBJ2-3, the CDR3 gives the full variable domain: GAGVSQSPRYKVTKRGQDVALRCDPISGHVSLYWYRQALGQGPEFLTYFNYEAQQDKSGLPNDRFSAERPEGSISTLTIQRTEQRDSAMYRCASSLGTGGMQYFGPGTRLTVL.

The rearrangement joins TRBV5-1 to TRBJ2-2; 7 nucleotides align to TRBD1. The germline V gene encodes CDR1 SGHRS and CDR2 YFSETQ. CDR3 length equals 15 residues. J gave up 3 bases and V 3 bases, and 5 bases lay outside the gene matches. The CDR3 loop is CASSWGQSYTGELFF. CDR3 coding DNA: TGCGCCAGCAGCTGGGGACAGTCCTACACCGGGGAGCTGTTTTTT.

V and J are TRBV4-1 and TRBJ2-7; 15 bases match TRBD2. The ends lost 1 base at V and 5 bases at J; junction bases unmatched: 12. This CDR3 contains 19 residues. CDR1 and CDR2 (germline): MGHRA, YSYEKL. The CDR3 region is CASSQAAIGLAGGLHEQYF. For the CDR3, the DNA is TGCGCCAGCAGCCAAGCGGCGATCGGACTAGCGGGGGGGCTTCACGAGCAGTACTTC.

The gene calls are TRBV28 and TRBJ2-3; possibly TRBD1 for D (5 bases). The CDR3 sequence is 17 residues long. Germline lookup yields CDR1 MDHEN and CDR2 SYDVKM. Trimming pared 4 bases from V and 5 bases from J, leaving 22 bases between. Here the CDR3 reads CASSSVTWGSRQDTQYF. For the CDR3, the DNA is TGTGCCAGCAGTTCGGTCACATGGGGCTCCCGGCAAGATACGCAGTATTTT.

This chain uses TRBV9 with TRBJ2-1; D not certain. From germline, CDR1 is SGDLS and CDR2 YYNGEE. Trimming left V 2 bases short and J 3 bases short, with 12 bases between. CDR3 length: 15 amino acids. CDR3 sequence: CASSVEQLSYNEQFF. CDR3 bases: TGTGCCAGCAGCGTGGAGCAACTAAGCTACAATGAGCAGTTCTTC.

The rearrangement joins TRBV4-1 to TRBJ1-4, with no clear D. CDR1 MGHRA and CDR2 YSYEKL come from the germline V gene. Trimming removed 0 bases from V and 2 bases from J, with 10 bases in between. The CDR3 has 16 residues. CDR3 protein: CASSQELAVTNEKLFF. The CDR3 region has the DNA TGCGCCAGCAGCCAAGAGTTGGCAGTCACTAATGAAAAACTGTTTTTT.

DNA of the CDR3: TGTGCCACCAGCAGAGTAGAACAGGGGGGCAGAGCTTTCTTT. It yields the protein CATSRVEQGGRAFF. The V gene is TRBV15, the J gene TRBJ1-1, with 8 bases that match TRBD1. The CDR3 covers 14 residues. V was clipped by 1 base and J by 10 bases; unmatched bases: 8. Germline lookup yields CDR1 LNHNV and CDR2 YYDKDF (reference sequence).

This sequence joins TRBV27 and TRBJ1-2; 11 bases line up with TRBD1. Germline lookup yields CDR1 MNHEY and CDR2 SMNVEV (reference sequence). The V gene end was trimmed by 6 bases and the J gene end by 1 base; junction bases not matched to a gene: 13. The CDR3 spans 18 residues. CDR3 loop: CASRQFPGQGGLNYGYTF. For the CDR3, the DNA is TGTGCCAGCAGACAGTTTCCGGGACAGGGGGGCCTTAACTATGGCTACACCTTC.

The chain uses TRBV2 and TRBJ2-5; D is possibly TRBD1 (6 bases). This CDR3 contains 13 residues. The germline V gene encodes CDR1 SNHLY and CDR2 FYNNEI. V dropped 4 bases and J dropped 4 bases, with 10 bases sitting between them. The CDR3 loop is CASSGPGAETQYF. CDR3 bases: TGTGCCAGCAGTGGGCCAGGGGCAGAGACCCAGTACTTC.

The gene calls are TRBV6-6 and TRBJ1-6; 7 nucleotides line up with TRBD1. CDR3 length equals 15 residues. Germline CDR1 and CDR2: MNHNY and SVGAGI (reference sequence). The trim removed 6 bases at V and 9 bases at J, leaving 11 bases unmatched. The CDR3 loop reads CASSLIRQGVSPLHF. Here the CDR3 DNA reads TGTGCCAGCAGCTTGATCCGACAGGGAGTTTCACCCCTCCACTTT.

The V gene is TRBV28, the J gene TRBJ1-5, with TRBD1 as a possible D gene (5 bases). The ends were cut back, 8 bases at V and 3 bases at J, with 20 bases in the middle. Looked up from germline, CDR1 is MDHEN and CDR2 is SYDVKM. This CDR3 contains 16 residues. The CDR3 DNA reads TGTGCCAGCTTTAGGTATAGGGACTTTGACAATCAGCCCCAGCATTTT. As protein: CASFRYRDFDNQPQHF.

The gene calls are TRBV4-1 and TRBJ2-1; TRBD2 matches at 12 bases. The CDR3 length is 18 residues. The germline V gene has CDR1 MGHRA and CDR2 YSYEKL. With 0 bases clipped from V and 7 bases from J, the junction kept 10 bases outside the gene matches. CDR3 coding DNA: TGCGCCAGCAGCCAAGACACCCTCGGGCTAGCGGGAGGGAATGAGCAGTTCTTC. Its translation is CASSQDTLGLAGGNEQFF.

V and J are TRBV7-9 and TRBJ2-6; a weak D match, TRBD1 (6 bases). V shed 6 bases and J shed 4 bases, with 19 bases lying between them. Germline V gene lookup returns CDR1 SEHNR and CDR2 FQNEAQ (reference sequence). The length of the CDR3 is 17 residues. The CDR3 here is CASSSRGFGAGANVLTF. The CDR3 DNA reads TGTGCCAGCAGTTCCAGGGGCTTTGGGGCCGGGGCCAACGTCCTGACTTTC.

This clone was observed once. The V and J genes are TRBV29-1 and TRBJ1-2; 12 nucleotides match TRBD1. This CDR3 has 16 residues. Germline CDR1 is SQVTM and CDR2 is ANQGSEA. The ends lost 7 bases at V and 7 bases at J; junction bases unmatched: 16. The CDR3 bases are TGCAGCGCCGATGTTGGGACAGGGGGCGCCGGGGGTGGCTACACCTTC. This gives the protein CSADVGTGGAGGGYTF.

The V gene is TRBV27, the J gene TRBJ2-7, with unresolved D. V lost 7 bases to trimming and J lost 3 bases, with 22 bases between them. Germline V gene lookup returns CDR1 MNHEY and CDR2 SMNVEV (reference sequence). This CDR3 has 16 residues. CDR3 sequence (DNA): TGTGCCAGCATCATAAGCCGAGCAGCTGAGGTCTACGAGCAGTACTTC. Residues: CASIISRAAEVYEQYF.

The V call is TRBV5-1, the J call TRBJ2-1; D not certain. From germline, CDR1 is SGHRS and CDR2 YFSETQ. Between the trimmed V and J ends, which lost 0 bases and 4 bases, there was a span of 14 bases. CDR3 length: 16 amino acids. In DNA form, the CDR3 reads TGCGCCAGCAGCTTGGGGCCTAGAAATAATTACAATGAGCAGTTCTTC. Amino acid sequence: CASSLGPRNNYNEQFF.

The chain employs TRBV6-7 and TRBJ1-1, with 8 bases identical to TRBD1. TRBV6-7 is reported as an ORF; its role is uncertain. The length of the CDR3 is 13 residues. V shed 2 bases and J 10 bases; nucleotides not matched to a gene: 6. In nucleotides, the CDR3 is TGTGCCAGCAGTTACCCCAGACAGGGGTTAGCTTTCTTT. This codes for CASSYPRQGLAFF.

The chain has TRBV4-1 and TRBJ1-3; D gene uncertain. The CDR3 length is 16 residues. V lost 0 bases and J 4 bases, leaving 13 bases between the germline ends. The germline CDR1 and CDR2 sequences are MGHRA and YSYEKL. CDR3 DNA sequence: TGCGCCAGCAGCCAAGAACCTTCTATGAGGGGAAACACCATATATTTT. Translated, it gives CASSQEPSMRGNTIYF.

The chain recombines TRBV6-5 with TRBJ2-2, with D unclear. This CDR3 spans 15 amino acids. V was pared by 0 bases and J by 0 bases, with 5 bases between. Germline assignment: CDR1 MNHEY and CDR2 SVGAGI. CDR3 residues: CASSYSPANTGELFF. CDR3 sequence (DNA): TGTGCCAGCAGTTACTCCCCAGCGAACACCGGGGAGCTGTTTTTT.

The rearrangement links TRBV29-1 to TRBJ2-1; the match to TRBD1 covers 7 bases. The CDR3 spans 11 residues. Trimming at V came to 8 bases and at J to 8 bases, leaving 6 bases not matched to a gene. Germline V CDR1 and CDR2: SQVTM, ANQGSEA. The CDR3 DNA follows: TGCAGCTACTACAGGGGCTATGAGCAGTTCTTC. Its protein is CSYYRGYEQFF.